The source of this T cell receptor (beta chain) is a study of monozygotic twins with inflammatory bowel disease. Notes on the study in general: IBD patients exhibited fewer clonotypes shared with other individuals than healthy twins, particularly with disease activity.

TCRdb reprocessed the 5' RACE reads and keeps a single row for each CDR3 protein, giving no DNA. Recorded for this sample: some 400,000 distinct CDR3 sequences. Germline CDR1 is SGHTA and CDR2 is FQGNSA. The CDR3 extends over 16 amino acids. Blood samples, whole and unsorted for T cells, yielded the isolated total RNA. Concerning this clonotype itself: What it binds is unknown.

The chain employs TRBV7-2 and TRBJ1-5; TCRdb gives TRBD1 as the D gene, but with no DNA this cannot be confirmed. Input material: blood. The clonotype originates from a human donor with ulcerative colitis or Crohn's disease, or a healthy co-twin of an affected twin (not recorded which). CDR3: CASSLGDGGLNQPQHF.